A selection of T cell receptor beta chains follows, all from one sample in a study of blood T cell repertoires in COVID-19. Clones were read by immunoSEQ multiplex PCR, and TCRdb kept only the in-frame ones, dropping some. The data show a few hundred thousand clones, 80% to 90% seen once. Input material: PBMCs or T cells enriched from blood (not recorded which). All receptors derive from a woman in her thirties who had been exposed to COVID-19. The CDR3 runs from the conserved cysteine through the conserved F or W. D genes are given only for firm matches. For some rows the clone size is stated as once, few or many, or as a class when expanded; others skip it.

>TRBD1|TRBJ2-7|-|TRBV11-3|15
TGTGCCAGCAGCTTATTGGGACAGGGTGCCTACGAGCAGTACTTC
CASSLLGQGAYEQYF
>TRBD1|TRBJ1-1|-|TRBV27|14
TGTGCCAGCAGTCCCCCGGGACAGTACACTGAAGCTTTCTTT
CASSPPGQYTEAFF
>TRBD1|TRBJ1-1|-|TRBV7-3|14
TGTGCCAGCAGCTCCGACAGGGAGGATACTGAAGCTTTCTTT
CASSSDREDTEAFF
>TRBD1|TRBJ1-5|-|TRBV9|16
TGTGCCAGCAGCCCAGGGACAGGGGGCTTCAATCAGCCCCAGCATTTT
CASSPGTGGFNQPQHF
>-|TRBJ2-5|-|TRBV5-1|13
TGCGCCAGCAGCGGGCGGGGCCAAGAGACCCAGTACTTC
CASSGRGQETQYF
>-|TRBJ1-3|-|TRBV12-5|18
TGTGCTAGTGGTTTTCTCGCAGACAGAAAGTACTCTGGAAACACCATATATTTT
CASGFLADRKYSGNTIYF
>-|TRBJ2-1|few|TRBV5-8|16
TGTGCCAGCAGCCTCGCGGGACTTATTACGTACAATGAGCAGTTCTTC
CASSLAGLITYNEQFF
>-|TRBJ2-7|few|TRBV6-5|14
TGTGCCAGCAGTTACTCGCGGATCTCCTACGAGCAGTACTTC
CASSYSRISYEQYF
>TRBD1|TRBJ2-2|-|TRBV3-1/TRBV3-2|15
TGTGCCAGCAGCCAGAGGACAGGCATCACCGGGGAGCTGTTTTTT
CASSQRTGITGELFF
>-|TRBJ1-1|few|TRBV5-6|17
TGTGCCAGCAGCTCCTGGGGCGCCGGGGGGATGAACACTGAAGCTTTCTTT
CASSSWGAGGMNTEAFF
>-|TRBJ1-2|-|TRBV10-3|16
TGTGCCATCAGTGGACAAAGGACAGACCCTATGGAGGGCTACACCTTC
CAISGQRTDPMEGYTF
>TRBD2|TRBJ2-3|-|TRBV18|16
TGTGCCAGCTCACCAGCCCCGCGGGGGGACACAGATACGCAGTATTTT
CASSPAPRGDTDTQYF
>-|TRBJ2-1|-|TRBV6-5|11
TGTGCCAGCAGTCGCGGACTCGAGCAGTTCTTC
CASSRGLEQFF
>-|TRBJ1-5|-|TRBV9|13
TGTGCCAGCAGCGCAGCGGCGGATCAGCCCCAGCATTTT
CASSAAADQPQHF
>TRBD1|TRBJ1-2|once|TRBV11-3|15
TGTGCCAGCAGCCCGAGGACAGGGATAAGTGGAGGCTACACCTTC
CASSPRTGISGGYTF
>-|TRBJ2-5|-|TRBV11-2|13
TGTGCCAGCAGCCTCGGAGGAGTAGAGACCCAGTACTTC
CASSLGGVETQYF
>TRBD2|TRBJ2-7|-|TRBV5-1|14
TGCGCCAGCAGCAAAAGGGGACTAGCGGACGAGCAGTACTTC
CASSKRGLADEQYF
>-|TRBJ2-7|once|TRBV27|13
TGTGCCAGCAGTTTAACAGGGTACTACGAGCAGTACTTC
CASSLTGYYEQYF
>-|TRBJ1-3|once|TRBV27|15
TGTGCCAGCAGTTTATCGAGGTATTCTGGAAACACCATATATTTT
CASSLSRYSGNTIYF
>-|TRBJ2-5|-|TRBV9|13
TGTGCCAGCAGCCCCATGGGGCCGGAGACCCAGTACTTC
CASSPMGPETQYF
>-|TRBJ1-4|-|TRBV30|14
TGTGCCTGGAGCGTCCCCCTCCGAGGGGAAAAACTGTTTTTT
CAWSVPLRGEKLFF
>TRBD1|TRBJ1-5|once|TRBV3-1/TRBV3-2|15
TGTGCCAGCAGCCAAGACGGACAGGTCAATCAGCCCCAGCATTTT
CASSQDGQVNQPQHF
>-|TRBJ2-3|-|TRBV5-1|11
TGCGCCAGCAGCCTGACAGATACGCAGTATTTT
CASSLTDTQYF
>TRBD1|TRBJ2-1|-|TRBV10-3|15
TGTGCCATCAGTGAGTCGACAGGGGGCTACAATGAGCAGTTCTTC
CAISESTGGYNEQFF
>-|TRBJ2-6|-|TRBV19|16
TGTGCCAGTAGTATTTCAGGAAACTCTGGGGCCAACGTCCTGACTTTC
CASSISGNSGANVLTF
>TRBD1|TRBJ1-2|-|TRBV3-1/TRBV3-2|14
TGTGCCAGCAGCCCCGGACAGGGCCTCAGTGGCTACACCTTC
CASSPGQGLSGYTF
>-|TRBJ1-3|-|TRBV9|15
TGTGCCAGCAGCGTCTCAGGGTTCTCTGGAAACACCATATATTTT
CASSVSGFSGNTIYF
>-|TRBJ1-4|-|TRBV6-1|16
TGTGCCAGCAGTGCGGATACAGGGCAATTCGTTGAAAAACTGTTTTTT
CASSADTGQFVEKLFF
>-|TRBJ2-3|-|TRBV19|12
TGTGCCAGTAGCGGGGACACAGATACGCAGTATTTT
CASSGDTDTQYF
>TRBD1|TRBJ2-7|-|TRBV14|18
TGTGCCAGCAGCCATTCTCCGGGACAGGGGTTTGTTCTCTACGAGCAGTACTTC
CASSHSPGQGFVLYEQYF
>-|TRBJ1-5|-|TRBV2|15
TGTGCCAGCAGGGCGGGACCCTTGGGGAATCAGCCCCAGCATTTT
CASRAGPLGNQPQHF
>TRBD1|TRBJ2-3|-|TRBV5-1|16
TGCGCCAGCAGCTGGACAGGGACTTATAGCACAGATACGCAGTATTTT
CASSWTGTYSTDTQYF
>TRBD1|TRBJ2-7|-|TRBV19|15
TGTGCCAGTAGTATGAGCCGGGACAGAATTTACGAGCAGTACTTC
CASSMSRDRIYEQYF
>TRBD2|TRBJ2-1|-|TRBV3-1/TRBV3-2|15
TGTGCCAGCAGCCGTAGCGGGGGGGCCGTTAATGAGCAGTTCTTC
CASSRSGGAVNEQFF